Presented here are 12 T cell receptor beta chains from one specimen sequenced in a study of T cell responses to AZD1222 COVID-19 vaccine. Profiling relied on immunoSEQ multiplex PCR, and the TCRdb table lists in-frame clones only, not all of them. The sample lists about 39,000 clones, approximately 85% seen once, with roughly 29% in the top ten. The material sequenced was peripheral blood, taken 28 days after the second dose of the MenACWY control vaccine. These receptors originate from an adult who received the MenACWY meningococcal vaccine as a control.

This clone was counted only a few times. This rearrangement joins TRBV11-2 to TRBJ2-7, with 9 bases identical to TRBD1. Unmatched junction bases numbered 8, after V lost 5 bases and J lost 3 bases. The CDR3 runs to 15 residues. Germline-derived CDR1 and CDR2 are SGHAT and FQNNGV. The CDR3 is CASSPFDRGDYEQYF. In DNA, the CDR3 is TGTGCCAGCAGCCCGTTCGACAGGGGGGACTACGAGCAGTACTTC.

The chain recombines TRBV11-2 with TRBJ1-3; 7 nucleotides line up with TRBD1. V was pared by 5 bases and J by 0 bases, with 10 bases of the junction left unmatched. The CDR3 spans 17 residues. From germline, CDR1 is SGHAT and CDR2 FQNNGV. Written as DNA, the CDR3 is TGTGCCAGCAGCCCGCCCGTACAGGGGCACTCTGGAAACACCATATATTTT. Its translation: CASSPPVQGHSGNTIYF.

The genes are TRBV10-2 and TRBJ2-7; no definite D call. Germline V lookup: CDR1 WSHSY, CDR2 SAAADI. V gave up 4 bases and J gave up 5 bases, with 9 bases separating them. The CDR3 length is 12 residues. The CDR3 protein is CASSGAGDEQYF. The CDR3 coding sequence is TGCGCCAGCAGTGGGGCTGGAGACGAGCAGTACTTC.

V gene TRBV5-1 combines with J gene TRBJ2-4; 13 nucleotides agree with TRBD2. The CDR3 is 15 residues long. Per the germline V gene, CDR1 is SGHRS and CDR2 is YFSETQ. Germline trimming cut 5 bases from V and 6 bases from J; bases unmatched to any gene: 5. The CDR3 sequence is CASSRTSGSLNIQYF. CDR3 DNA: TGCGCCAGCAGTCGGACTAGCGGGAGTTTAAACATTCAGTACTTC.

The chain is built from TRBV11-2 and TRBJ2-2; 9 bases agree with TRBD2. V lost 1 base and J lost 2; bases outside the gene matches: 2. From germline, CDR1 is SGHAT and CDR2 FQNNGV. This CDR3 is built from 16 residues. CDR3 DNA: TGTGCCAGCAGCTTAGTTCTAGCGGGAAACACCGGGGAGCTGTTTTTT. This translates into CASSLVLAGNTGELFF. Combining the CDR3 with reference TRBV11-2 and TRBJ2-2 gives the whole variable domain EAGVAQSPRYKIIEKRQSVAFWCNPISGHATLYWYQQILGQGPKLLIQFQNNGVVDDSQLPKDRFSAERLKGVDSTLKIQPAKLEDSAVYLCASSLVLAGNTGELFFGEGSRLTVL.

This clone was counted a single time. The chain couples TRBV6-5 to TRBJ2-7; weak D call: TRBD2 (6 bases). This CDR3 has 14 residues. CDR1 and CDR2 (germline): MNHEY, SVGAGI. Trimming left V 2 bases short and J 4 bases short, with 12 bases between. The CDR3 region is CASSYGGSGYEQYF. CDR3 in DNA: TGTGCCAGCAGTTACGGGGGGAGTGGGTACGAGCAGTACTTC.

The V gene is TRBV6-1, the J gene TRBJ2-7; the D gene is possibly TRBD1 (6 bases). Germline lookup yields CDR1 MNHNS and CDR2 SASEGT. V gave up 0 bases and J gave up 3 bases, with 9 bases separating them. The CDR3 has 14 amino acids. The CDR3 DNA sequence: TGTGCCAGCAGTGAAGCACAGGGAGACTACGAGCAGTACTTC. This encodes CASSEAQGDYEQYF.

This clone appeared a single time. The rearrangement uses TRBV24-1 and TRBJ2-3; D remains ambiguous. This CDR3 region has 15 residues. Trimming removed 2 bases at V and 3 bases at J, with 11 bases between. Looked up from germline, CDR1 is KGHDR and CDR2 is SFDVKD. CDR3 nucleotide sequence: TGTGCCACCAGTGATTGGGGTAGTATAACAGATACGCAGTATTTT. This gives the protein CATSDWGSITDTQYF.

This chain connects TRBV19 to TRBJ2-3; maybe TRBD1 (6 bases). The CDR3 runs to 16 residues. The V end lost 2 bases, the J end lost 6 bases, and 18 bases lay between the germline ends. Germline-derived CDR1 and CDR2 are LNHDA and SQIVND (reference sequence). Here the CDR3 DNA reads TGTGCCAGTAGTATATCCCCGACAGGAGGAGAGGATACGCAGTATTTT. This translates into CASSISPTGGEDTQYF.

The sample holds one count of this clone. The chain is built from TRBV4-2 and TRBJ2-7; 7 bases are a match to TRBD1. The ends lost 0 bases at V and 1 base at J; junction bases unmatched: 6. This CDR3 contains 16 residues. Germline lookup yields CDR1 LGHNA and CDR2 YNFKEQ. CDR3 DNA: TGTGCCAGCAGCCAAGACATCAACAGGGGATCCTACGAGCAGTACTTC. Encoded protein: CASSQDINRGSYEQYF.

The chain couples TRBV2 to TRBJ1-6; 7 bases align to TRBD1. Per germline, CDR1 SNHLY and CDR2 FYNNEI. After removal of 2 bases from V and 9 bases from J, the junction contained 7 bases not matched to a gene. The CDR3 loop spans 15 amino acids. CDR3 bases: TGTGCCAGCAGTGAACAGGGGGTAGACGGTTCACCCCTCCACTTT. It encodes CASSEQGVDGSPLHF. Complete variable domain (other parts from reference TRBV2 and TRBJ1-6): EPEVTQTPSHQVTQMGQEVILRCVPISNHLYFYWYRQILGQKVEFLVSFYNNEISEKSEIFDDQFSVERPDGSNFTLKIRSTKLEDSAMYFCASSEQGVDGSPLHFGNGTRLTVT.

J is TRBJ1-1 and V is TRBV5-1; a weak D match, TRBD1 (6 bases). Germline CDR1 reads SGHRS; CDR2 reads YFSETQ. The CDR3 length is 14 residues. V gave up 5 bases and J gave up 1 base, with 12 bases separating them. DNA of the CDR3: TGCGCCAGCAGAAGGGACAACCAGAACACTGAAGCTTTCTTT. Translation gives CASRRDNQNTEAFF.